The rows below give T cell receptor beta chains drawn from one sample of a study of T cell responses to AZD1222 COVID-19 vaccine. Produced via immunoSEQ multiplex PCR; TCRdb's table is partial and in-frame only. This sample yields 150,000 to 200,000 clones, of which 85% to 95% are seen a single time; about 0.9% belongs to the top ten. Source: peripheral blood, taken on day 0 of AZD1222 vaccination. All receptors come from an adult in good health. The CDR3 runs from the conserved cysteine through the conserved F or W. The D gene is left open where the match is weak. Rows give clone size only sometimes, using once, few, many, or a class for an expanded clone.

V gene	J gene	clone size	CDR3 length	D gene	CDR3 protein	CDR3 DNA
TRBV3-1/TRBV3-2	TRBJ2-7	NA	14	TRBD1	CASSPRGLSYEQYF	TGTGCCAGCAGCCCCAGGGGGCTGAGCTACGAGCAGTACTTC
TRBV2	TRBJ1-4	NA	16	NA	CASSETRPGTDEKLFF	TGTGCCAGCAGTGAGACTCGTCCGGGAACCGATGAAAAACTGTTTTTT
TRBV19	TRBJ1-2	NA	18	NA	CASSTVGQPRAGPHGYTF	TGTGCCAGTAGTACCGTTGGCCAGCCCCGAGCGGGACCACATGGCTACACCTTC
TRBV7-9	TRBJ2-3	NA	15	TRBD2	CASSLARGGADTQYF	TGTGCCAGCAGCTTAGCCCGGGGGGGCGCAGATACGCAGTATTTT
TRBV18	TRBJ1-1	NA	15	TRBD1	CASSLVTGLNTEAFF	TGTGCCAGCTCACTCGTGACAGGGTTGAACACTGAAGCTTTCTTT
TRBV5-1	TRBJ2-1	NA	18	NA	CASIRLAIFGSSYNEQFF	TGCGCCAGCATAAGGCTAGCAATATTTGGTTCTTCATACAATGAGCAGTTCTTC
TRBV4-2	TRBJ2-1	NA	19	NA	CASGGGGVTAAYSYNEQFF	TGTGCCAGCGGGGGGGGCGGGGTAACAGCAGCCTACTCCTACAATGAGCAGTTCTTC
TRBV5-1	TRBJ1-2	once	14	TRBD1	CASSLDRGGDGYTF	TGCGCCAGCAGCTTGGACAGGGGAGGGGATGGCTACACCTTC
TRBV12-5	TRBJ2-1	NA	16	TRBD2	CASALRGGLELDEQFF	TGTGCTAGTGCTCTCCGAGGGGGACTAGAGTTAGATGAGCAGTTCTTC
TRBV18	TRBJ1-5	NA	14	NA	CASSPDRNNQPQHF	TGTGCCAGCTCACCCGACAGGAACAATCAGCCCCAGCATTTT
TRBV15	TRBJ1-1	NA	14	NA	CATSREIRDTEAFF	TGTGCCACCAGCAGAGAAATTAGGGACACTGAAGCTTTCTTT
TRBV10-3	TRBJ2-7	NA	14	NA	CAISDRDRAYEQYF	TGTGCCATCAGTGATAGAGACAGAGCCTACGAGCAGTACTTC
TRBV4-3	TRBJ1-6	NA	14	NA	CASSQDQRYSPLHF	TGCGCCAGCAGCCAAGATCAGAGGTATTCACCCCTCCACTTT
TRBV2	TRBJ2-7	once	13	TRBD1	CASRRDSSYEQYF	TGTGCCAGCAGAAGGGACAGCTCCTACGAGCAGTACTTC
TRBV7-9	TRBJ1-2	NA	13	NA	CASSQDNNYGYTF	TGTGCCAGCAGCCAGGACAATAACTATGGCTACACCTTC
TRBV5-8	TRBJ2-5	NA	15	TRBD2	CASILMGGKQETQYF	TGTGCCAGCATTTTAATGGGGGGGAAGCAAGAGACCCAGTACTTC
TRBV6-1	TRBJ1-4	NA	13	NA	CASSEVVVQKLFF	TGTGCCAGCAGTGAAGTGGTTGTTCAAAAACTGTTTTTT
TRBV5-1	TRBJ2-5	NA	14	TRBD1	CASSSGQGMETQYF	TGCGCCAGCAGTTCGGGACAGGGTATGGAGACCCAGTACTTC
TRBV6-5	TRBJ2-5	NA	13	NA	CASRTPSQETQYF	TGTGCCAGCAGGACCCCTTCTCAAGAGACCCAGTACTTC
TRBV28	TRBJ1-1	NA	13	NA	CASSLTTPPEAFF	TGTGCCAGCAGTTTAACCACCCCCCCTGAAGCTTTCTTT
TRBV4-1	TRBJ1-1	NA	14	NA	CASSPAGRNTEAFF	TGCGCCAGCAGCCCGGCTGGCAGAAACACTGAAGCTTTCTTT
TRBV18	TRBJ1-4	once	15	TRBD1	CASSPSTGPNEKLFF	TGTGCCAGCTCACCATCGACAGGGCCTAATGAAAAACTGTTTTTT
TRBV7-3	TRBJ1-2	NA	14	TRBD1	CASSPGTGGYGYTF	TGTGCCAGCAGCCCCGGGACAGGGGGCTATGGCTACACCTTC
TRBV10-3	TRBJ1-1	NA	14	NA	CAITSRGDVTEAFF	TGTGCCATCACCTCTCGGGGGGACGTCACTGAAGCTTTCTTT
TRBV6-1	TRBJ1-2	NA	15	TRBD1	CASSESDRGLYGYTF	TGTGCCAGCAGTGAATCCGACAGGGGGTTGTATGGCTACACCTTC
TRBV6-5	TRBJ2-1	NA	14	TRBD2	CASSSTTSPNEQFF	TGTGCCAGCAGCTCGACGACTAGCCCCAATGAGCAGTTCTTC
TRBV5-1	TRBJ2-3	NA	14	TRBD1	CASGTGQRTDTQYF	TGCGCCAGCGGAACGGGACAGCGCACAGATACGCAGTATTTT